This TCR beta chain stems from a study of shared clonotypes between healthy human individuals. Into CD45RA+ naive and CD45RA-negative memory subsets, the CD4+ cells were split. Points from the study as a whole: Generally, naive subsets came out with larger estimated richness than memory subsets.

Of note for this clone: Its antigen is not known.

Execution of the assay was at deep level. Clones were read by immunoSEQ multiplex PCR, and TCRdb kept only the in-frame ones, dropping some. The sample includes some 2,500,000 clones, more than 85% of them seen just once. V dropped 5 bases and J dropped 4 bases, with 18 bases sitting between them. The germline CDR1 and CDR2 sequences are SGHRS and YFSETQ. The CDR3 runs 15 residues. The clonotype was recovered from a man younger than 35 in good health. Some clones in this sample may be carry-over from other donors' samples. The chain has TRBV5-1 and TRBJ2-5; possibly TRBD1 or TRBD2 for D (6 bases each). Sequencing was done on a sample of naive CD4+ T cells from PBMCs. Noted subset: CD45RA+ positively selected. CDR3 nucleotide sequence: TGCGCCAGCAGTCCCGGGGGCTCCGGGGGAGAGACCCAGTACTTC. This gives the protein CASSPGGSGGETQYF.